The clone carrying this T cell receptor beta chain was detected a few times. Its antigen is unidentified. This entry is derived from a study of T cell responses to AZD1222 COVID-19 vaccine. Assay used: immunoSEQ multiplex PCR; TCRdb lists only in-frame clones, some missing. The sample consists of tens of thousands of clones, roughly 90% of them appearing once. Study-wide findings and caveats: Recipients of two AZD1222 doses showed rising Spike-specific TCR breadth and depth. Reports indicate that nearly half of spike-specific TCRs are directed at unmutated variant regions.

The CDR3 consists of 13 residues. J lost 7 bases, V lost 3 bases, and 4 bases had no gene match. Germline V gene lookup returns CDR1 SGDLS and CDR2 YYNGEE. The clonotype comes from an adult who received the AZD1222 COVID-19 vaccine. V gene TRBV9 combines with J gene TRBJ2-1; 7 bases line up with TRBD2. The sequencing here drew on peripheral blood, taken 28 days after the second AZD1222 dose. The CDR3 reads CASSGEGLNEQFF. The CDR3, as DNA: TGTGCCAGCAGCGGGGAGGGCCTAAATGAGCAGTTCTTC.